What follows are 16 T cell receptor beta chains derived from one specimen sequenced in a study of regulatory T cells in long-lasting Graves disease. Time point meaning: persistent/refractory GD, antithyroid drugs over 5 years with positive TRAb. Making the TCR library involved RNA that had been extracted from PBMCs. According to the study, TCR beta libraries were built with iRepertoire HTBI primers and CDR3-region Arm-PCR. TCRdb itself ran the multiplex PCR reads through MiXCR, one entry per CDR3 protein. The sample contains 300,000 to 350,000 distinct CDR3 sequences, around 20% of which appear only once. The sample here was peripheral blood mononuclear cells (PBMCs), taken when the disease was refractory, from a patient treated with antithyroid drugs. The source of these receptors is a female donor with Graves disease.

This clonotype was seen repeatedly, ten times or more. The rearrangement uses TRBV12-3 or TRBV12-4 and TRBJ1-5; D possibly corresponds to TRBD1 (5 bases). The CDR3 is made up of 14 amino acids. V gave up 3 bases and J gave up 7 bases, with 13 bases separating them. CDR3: CASSFGREGQPQHF. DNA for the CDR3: TGTGCCAGCAGTTTCGGCAGGGAAGGACAGCCCCAGCATTTT.

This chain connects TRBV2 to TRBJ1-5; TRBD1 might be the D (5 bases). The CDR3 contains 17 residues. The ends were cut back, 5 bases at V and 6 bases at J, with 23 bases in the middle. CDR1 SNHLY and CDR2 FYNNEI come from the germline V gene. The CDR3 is CASSWDLGERSSQPQHF. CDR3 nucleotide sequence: TGTGCCAGCAGTTGGGATCTAGGGGAGCGGTCGAGTCAGCCCCAGCATTTT.

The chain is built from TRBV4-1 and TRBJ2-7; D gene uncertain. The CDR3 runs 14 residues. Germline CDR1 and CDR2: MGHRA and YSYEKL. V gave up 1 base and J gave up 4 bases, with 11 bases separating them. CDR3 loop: CASSQVRLGYEQYF. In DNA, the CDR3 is TGCGCCAGCAGCCAAGTGCGACTTGGATACGAGCAGTACTTC.

CDR3 sequence (DNA): TGTGCCAGTAGACCGGGCTCGGGCACTGAAGCTTTCTTT. This codes for CASRPGSGTEAFF. V and J are TRBV19 and TRBJ1-1; no firm D call. This CDR3 spans 13 amino acids. V was cut by 6 bases and J by 4 bases, with 12 bases left in between. Germline CDR1 LNHDA, CDR2 SQIVND (reference sequence).

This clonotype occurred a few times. CDR3 in DNA: TGTGCCATCAGTGAAGAGGGGGACGAGCAGTACTTC. Translated, it gives CAISEEGDEQYF. V is TRBV10-3 and J is TRBJ2-7; TRBD1 is a possible D gene (6 bases). V lost 3 bases and J 5 bases, leaving 8 bases between the germline ends. Germline-derived CDR1 and CDR2 are ENHRY and SYGVKD. The CDR3 is made up of 12 amino acids.

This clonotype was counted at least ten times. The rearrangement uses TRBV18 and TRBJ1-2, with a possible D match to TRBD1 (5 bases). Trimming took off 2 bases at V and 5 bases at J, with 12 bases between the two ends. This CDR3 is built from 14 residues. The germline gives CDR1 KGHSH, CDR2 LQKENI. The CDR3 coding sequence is TGTGCCAGCTCACCAGGTGTAGACAGATATGGCTACACCTTC. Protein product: CASSPGVDRYGYTF.

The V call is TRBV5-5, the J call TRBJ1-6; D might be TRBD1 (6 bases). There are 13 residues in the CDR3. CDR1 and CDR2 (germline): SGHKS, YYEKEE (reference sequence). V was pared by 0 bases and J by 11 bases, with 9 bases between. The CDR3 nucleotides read TGTGCCAGCAGCTTGGCAGGGGACCCACCCCTCCACTTT. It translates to CASSLAGDPPLHF.

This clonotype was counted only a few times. The CDR3 coding sequence is TGTGCCAGCAGTTACCGAATTGCGACCCAGGGTGTAGGGGGGAACACCGGGGAGCTGTTTTTT. It translates to CASSYRIATQGVGGNTGELFF. This chain connects TRBV6-5 to TRBJ2-2; D is possibly TRBD1 (6 bases). Trimming pared 2 bases from V and 1 base from J, leaving 26 bases between. The CDR3 covers 21 residues. Per the germline V gene, CDR1 is MNHEY and CDR2 is SVGAGI.

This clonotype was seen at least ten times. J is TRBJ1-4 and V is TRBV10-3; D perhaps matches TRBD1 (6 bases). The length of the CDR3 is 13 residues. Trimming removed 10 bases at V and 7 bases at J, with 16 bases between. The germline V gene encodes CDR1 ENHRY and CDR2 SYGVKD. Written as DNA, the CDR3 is TGTGCCACCTCCGGGGGCGTCGGTGAAAAACTGTTTTTT. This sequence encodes CATSGGVGEKLFF.

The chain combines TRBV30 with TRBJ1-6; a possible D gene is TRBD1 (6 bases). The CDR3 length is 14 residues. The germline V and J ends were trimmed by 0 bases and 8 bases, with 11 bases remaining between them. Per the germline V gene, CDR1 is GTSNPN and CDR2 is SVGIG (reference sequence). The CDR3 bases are TGTGCCTGGAGTGTACTAGGGGGGGATTCACCCCTCCACTTT. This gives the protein CAWSVLGGDSPLHF. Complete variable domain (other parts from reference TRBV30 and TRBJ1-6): SQTIHQWPATLVQPVGSPLSLECTVEGTSNPNLYWYRQAAGRGLQLLFYSVGIGQISSEVPQNLSASRPQDRQFILSSKKLLLSDSGFYLCAWSVLGGDSPLHFGNGTRLTVT.

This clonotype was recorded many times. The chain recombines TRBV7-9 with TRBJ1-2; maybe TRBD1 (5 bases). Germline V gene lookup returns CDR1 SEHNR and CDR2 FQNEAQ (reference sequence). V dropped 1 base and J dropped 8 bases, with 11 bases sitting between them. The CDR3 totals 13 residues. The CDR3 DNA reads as TGTGCCAGCAGCTTAGGGCAGGGAGGAGGCTACACCTTC. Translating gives CASSLGQGGGYTF.

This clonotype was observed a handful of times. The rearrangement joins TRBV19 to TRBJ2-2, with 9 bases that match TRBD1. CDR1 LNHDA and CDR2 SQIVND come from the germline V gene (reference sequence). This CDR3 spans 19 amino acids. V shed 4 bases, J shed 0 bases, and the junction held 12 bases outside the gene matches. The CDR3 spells CASSTGQGRLFANTGELFF. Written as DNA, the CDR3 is TGTGCCAGTAGTACCGGACAGGGGCGATTGTTCGCGAACACCGGGGAGCTGTTTTTT.

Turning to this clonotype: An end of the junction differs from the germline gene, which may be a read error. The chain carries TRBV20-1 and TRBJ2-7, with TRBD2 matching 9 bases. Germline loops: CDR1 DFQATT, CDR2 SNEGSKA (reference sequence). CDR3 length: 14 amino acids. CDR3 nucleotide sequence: TGTATCGACCCTAGCGGGAACTACGCAGGGGAGCAGTACTTC. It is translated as CIDPSGNYAGEQYF.

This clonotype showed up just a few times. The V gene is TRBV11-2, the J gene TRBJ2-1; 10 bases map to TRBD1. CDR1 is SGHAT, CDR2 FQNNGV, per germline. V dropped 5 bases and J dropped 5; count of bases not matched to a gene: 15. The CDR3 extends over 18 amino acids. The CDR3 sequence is CASSLIGGAGTGDNEQFF. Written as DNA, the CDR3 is TGTGCCAGCAGCCTAATAGGGGGAGCCGGGACAGGGGACAATGAGCAGTTCTTC.

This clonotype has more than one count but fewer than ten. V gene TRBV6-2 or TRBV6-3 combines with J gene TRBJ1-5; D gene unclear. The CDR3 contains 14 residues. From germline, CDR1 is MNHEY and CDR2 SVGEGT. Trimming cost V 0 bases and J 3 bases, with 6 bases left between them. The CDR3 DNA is TGTGCCAGCAGTTACTCGGGCTACAATCAGCCCCAGCATTTT. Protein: CASSYSGYNQPQHF.

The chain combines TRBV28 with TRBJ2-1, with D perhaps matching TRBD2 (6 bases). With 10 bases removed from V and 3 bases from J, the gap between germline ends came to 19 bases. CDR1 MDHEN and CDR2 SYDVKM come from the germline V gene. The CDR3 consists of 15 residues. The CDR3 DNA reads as TGTGCCACCTCCCCGGGGCGGGAAATCTACAATGAGCAGTTCTTC. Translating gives CATSPGREIYNEQFF.